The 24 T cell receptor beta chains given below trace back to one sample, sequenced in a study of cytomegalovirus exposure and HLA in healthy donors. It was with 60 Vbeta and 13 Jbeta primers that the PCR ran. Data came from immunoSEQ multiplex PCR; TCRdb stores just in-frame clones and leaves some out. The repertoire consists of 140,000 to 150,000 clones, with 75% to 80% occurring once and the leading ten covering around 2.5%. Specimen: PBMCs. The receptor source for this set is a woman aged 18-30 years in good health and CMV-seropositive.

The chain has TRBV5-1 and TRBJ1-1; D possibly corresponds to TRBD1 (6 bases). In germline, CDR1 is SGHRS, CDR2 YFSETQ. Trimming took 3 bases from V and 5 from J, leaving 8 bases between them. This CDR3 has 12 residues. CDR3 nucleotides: TGCGCCAGCAGCTCTCAGGGGACTGAAGCTTTCTTT. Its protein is CASSSQGTEAFF.

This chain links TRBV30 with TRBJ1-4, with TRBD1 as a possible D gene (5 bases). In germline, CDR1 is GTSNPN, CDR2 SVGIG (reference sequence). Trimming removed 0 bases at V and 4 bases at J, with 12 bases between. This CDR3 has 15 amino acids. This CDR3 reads CAWSVGAGLNEKLFF. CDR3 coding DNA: TGTGCCTGGAGTGTAGGGGCAGGGCTTAATGAAAAACTGTTTTTT.

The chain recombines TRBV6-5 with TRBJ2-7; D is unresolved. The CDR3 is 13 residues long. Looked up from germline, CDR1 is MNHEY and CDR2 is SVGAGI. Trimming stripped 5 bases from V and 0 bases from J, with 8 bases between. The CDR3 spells CASSGLSSYEQYF. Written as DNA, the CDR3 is TGTGCCAGCAGTGGCTTAAGCTCCTACGAGCAGTACTTC.

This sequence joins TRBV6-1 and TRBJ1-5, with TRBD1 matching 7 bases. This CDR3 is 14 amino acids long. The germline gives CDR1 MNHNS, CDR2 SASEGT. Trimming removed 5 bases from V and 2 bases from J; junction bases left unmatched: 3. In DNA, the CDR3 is TGTGCCAGCAGTACTACAGGGGGCAATCAGCCCCAGCATTTT. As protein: CASSTTGGNQPQHF.

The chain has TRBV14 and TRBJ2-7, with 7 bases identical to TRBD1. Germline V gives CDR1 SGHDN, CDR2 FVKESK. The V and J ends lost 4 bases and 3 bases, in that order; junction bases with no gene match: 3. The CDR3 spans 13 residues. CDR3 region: CASSRTGVYEQYF. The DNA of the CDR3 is TGTGCCAGCAGCCGGACAGGCGTCTACGAGCAGTACTTC.

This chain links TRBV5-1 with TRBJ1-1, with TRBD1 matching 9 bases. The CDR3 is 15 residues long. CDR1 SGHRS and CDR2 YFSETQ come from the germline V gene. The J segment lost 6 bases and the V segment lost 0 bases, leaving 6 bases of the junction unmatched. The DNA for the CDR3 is TGCGCCAGCAGCTTGGCTACAGGGGGCGCGTCTGAAGCTTTCTTT. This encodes CASSLATGGASEAFF. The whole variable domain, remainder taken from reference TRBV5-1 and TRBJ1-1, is KAGVTQTPRYLIKTRGQQVTLSCSPISGHRSVSWYQQTPGQGLQFLFEYFSETQRNKGNFPGRFSGRQFSNSRSEMNVSTLELGDSALYLCASSLATGGASEAFFGQGTRLTVV.

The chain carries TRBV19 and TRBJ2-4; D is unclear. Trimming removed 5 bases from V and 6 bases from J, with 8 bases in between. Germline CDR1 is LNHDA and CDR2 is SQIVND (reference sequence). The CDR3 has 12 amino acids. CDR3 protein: CASSSRLNIQYF. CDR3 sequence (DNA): TGTGCCAGTAGTTCCCGTTTAAACATTCAGTACTTC.

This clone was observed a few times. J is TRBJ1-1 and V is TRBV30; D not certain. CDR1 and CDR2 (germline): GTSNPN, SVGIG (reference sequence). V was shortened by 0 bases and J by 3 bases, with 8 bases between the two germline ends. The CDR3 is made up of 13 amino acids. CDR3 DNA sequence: TGTGCCTGGAGTGTACGCGGGGACACTGAAGCTTTCTTT. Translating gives CAWSVRGDTEAFF.

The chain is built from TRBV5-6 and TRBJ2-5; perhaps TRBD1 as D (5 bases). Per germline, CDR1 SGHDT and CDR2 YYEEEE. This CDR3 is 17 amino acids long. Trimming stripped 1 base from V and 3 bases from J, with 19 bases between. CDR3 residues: CASSLFLSMGLKETQYF. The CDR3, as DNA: TGTGCCAGCAGCTTGTTCCTCTCGATGGGGCTGAAAGAGACCCAGTACTTC.

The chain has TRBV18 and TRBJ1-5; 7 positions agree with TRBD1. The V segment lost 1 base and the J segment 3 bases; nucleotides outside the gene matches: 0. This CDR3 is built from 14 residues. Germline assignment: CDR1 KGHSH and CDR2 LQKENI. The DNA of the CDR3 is TGTGCCAGCTCACCACAGGGGGCCAATCAGCCCCAGCATTTT. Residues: CASSPQGANQPQHF. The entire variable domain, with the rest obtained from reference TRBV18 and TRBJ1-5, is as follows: NAGVMQNPRHLVRRRGQEARLRCSPMKGHSHVYWYRQLPEEGLKFMVYLQKENIIDESGMPKERFSAEFPKEGPSILRIQQVVRGDSAAYFCASSPQGANQPQHFGDGTRLSIL.

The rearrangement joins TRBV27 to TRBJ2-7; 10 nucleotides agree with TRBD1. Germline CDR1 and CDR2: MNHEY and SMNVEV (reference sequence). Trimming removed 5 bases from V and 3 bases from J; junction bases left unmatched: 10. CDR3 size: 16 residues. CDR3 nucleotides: TGTGCCAGCAGTCCCCTCACGGGACAGGGGCACTACGAGCAGTACTTC. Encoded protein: CASSPLTGQGHYEQYF.

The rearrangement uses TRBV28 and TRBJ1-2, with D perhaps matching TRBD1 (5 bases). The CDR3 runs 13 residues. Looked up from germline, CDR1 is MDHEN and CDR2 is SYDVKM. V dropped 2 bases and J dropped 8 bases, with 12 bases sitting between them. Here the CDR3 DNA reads TGTGCCAGCAGTTTACGGCAGGGCGGAGGCTACACCTTC. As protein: CASSLRQGGGYTF.

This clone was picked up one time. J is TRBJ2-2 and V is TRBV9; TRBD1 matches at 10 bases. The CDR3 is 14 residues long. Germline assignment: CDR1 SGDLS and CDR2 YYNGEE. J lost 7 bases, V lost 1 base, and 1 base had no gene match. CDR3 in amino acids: CASSVRDRGGELFF. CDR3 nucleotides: TGTGCCAGCAGCGTAAGGGACAGGGGCGGGGAGCTGTTTTTT.

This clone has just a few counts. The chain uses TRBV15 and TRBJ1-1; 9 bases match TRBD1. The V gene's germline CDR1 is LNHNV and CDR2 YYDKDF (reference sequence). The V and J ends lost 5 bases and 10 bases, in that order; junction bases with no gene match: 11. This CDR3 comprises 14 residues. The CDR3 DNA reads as TGTGCCACCAGCCTCCCCATGGGACAGGGAGGAGCTTTCTTT. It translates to CATSLPMGQGGAFF.

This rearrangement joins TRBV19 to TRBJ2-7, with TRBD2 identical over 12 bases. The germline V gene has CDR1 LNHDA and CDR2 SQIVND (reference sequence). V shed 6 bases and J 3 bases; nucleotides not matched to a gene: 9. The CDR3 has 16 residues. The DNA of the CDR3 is TGTGCCAGTAGCCCGAGACTAGCGGGGGCCAGCTACGAGCAGTACTTC. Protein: CASSPRLAGASYEQYF. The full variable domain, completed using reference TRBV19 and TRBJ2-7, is DGGITQSPKYLFRKEGQNVTLSCEQNLNHDAMYWYRQDPGQGLRLIYYSQIVNDFQKGDIAEGYSVSREKKESFPLTVTSAQKNPTAFYLCASSPRLAGASYEQYFGPGTRLTVT.

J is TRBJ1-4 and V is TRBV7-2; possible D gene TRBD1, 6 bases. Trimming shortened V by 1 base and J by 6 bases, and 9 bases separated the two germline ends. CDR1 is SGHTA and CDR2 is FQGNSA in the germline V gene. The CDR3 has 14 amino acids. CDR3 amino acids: CASSLVQGYEKLFF. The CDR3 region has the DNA TGTGCCAGCAGCTTAGTACAGGGTTATGAAAAACTGTTTTTT.

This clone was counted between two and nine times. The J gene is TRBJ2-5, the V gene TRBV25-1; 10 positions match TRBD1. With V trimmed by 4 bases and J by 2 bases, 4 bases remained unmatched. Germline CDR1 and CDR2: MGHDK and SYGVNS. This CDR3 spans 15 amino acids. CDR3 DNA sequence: TGTGCCAGCAGTGGGCGGGACAGGGGACAAGAGACCCAGTACTTC. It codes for CASSGRDRGQETQYF.

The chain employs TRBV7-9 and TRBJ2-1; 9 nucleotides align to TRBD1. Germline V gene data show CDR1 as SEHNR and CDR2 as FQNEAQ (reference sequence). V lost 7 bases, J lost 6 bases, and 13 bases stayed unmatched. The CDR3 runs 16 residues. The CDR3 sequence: CASIPGTGTRANEQFF. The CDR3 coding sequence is TGTGCCAGCATCCCCGGGACAGGGACAAGGGCCAATGAGCAGTTCTTC. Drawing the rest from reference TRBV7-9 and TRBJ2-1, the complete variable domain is DTGVSQNPRHKITKRGQNVTFRCDPISEHNRLYWYRQTLGQGPEFLTYFQNEAQLEKSRLLSDRFSAERPKGSFSTLEIQRTEQGDSAMYLCASIPGTGTRANEQFFGPGTRLTVL.

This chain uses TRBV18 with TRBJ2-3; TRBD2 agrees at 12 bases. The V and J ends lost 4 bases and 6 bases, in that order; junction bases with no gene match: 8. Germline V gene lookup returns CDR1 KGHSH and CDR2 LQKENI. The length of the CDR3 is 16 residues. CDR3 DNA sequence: TGTGCCAGCTCACTGCCGGGACTAGCGGGCGGGGATACGCAGTATTTT. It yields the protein CASSLPGLAGGDTQYF.

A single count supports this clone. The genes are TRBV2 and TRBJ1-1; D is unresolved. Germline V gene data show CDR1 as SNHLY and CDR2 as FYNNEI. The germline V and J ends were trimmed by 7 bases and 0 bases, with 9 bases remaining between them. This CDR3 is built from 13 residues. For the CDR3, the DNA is TGTGCCAGCACCGTCGGGGTGAACACTGAAGCTTTCTTT. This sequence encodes CASTVGVNTEAFF. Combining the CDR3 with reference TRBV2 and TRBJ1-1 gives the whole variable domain EPEVTQTPSHQVTQMGQEVILRCVPISNHLYFYWYRQILGQKVEFLVSFYNNEISEKSEIFDDQFSVERPDGSNFTLKIRSTKLEDSAMYFCASTVGVNTEAFFGQGTRLTVV.

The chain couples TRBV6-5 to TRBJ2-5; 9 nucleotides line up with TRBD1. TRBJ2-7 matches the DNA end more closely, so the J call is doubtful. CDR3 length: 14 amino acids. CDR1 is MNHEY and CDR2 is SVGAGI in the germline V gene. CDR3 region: CASSYRDRAYEQYF. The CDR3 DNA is TGTGCCAGCAGTTACCGGGACAGGGCCTACGAGCAGTACTTC.

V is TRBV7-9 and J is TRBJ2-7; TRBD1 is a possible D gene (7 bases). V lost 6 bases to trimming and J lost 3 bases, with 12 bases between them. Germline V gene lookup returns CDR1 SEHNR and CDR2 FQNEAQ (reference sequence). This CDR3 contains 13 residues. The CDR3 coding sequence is TGTGCCAGCAGTTGGCGGGACAGCTACGAGCAGTACTTC. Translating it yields CASSWRDSYEQYF.

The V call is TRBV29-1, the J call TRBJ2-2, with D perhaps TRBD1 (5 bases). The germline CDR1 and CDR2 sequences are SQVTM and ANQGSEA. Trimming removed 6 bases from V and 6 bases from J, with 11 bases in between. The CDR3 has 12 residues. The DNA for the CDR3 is TGCAGCGTCGCCCAGGGTGCCGGGGAGCTGTTTTTT. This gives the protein CSVAQGAGELFF.

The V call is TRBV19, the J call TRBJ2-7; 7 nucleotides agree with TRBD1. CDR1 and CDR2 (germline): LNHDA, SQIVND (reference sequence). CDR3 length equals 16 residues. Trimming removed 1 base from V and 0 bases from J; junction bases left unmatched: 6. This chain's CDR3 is CASSIASRGSSYEQYF. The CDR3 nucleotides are TGTGCCAGTAGTATAGCCTCCAGGGGGAGCTCCTACGAGCAGTACTTC. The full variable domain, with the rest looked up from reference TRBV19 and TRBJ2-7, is DGGITQSPKYLFRKEGQNVTLSCEQNLNHDAMYWYRQDPGQGLRLIYYSQIVNDFQKGDIAEGYSVSREKKESFPLTVTSAQKNPTAFYLCASSIASRGSSYEQYFGPGTRLTVT.